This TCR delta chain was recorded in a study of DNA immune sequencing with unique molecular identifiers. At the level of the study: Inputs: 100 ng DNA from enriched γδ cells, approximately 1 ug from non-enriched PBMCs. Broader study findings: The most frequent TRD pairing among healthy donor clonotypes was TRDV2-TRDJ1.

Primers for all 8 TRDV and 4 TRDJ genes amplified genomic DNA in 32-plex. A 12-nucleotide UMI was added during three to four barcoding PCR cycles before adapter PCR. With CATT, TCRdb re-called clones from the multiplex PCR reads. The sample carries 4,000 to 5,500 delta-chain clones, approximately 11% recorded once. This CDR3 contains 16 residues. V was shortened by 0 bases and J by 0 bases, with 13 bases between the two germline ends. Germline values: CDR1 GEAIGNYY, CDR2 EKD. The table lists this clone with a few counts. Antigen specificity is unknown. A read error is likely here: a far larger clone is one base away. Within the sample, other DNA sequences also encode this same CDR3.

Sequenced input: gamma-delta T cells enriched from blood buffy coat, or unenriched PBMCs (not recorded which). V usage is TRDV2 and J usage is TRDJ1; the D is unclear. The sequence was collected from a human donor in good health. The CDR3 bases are TGTGCCTGTGACACCGTAGGTCAGGATTACACCGATAAACTCATCTTT. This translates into CACDTVGQDYTDKLIF.